The source of this T cell receptor (beta chain) is a study of OX40 agonist ivuxolimab in advanced cancers. Study-level background: People who had prior anti-PD-1, anti-PD-L1 or anti-CTLA-4 therapy could take part, and around 40% had some.

The study sampled blood at baseline, cycle 4 day 1, and cycle 7 day 1. TCRdb keeps only in-frame clones here, not all; method: immunoSEQ multiplex PCR. Of approximately 69,000 clones in the sample, around four fifths were seen once. V lost 2 bases to trimming and J lost 8 bases, with 10 bases between them. This CDR3 has 12 residues. Germline V gene sequence: CDR1 MNHNS, CDR2 SASEGT. The material was CD4+ or CD8+ T cells sorted from blood, obtained in a trial of the OX40 agonist ivuxolimab. This sequence originates from an adult with an advanced solid tumor such as melanoma, head and neck, liver or kidney cancer. The chain is built from TRBV6-1 and TRBJ2-7, with a tentative D call TRBD1 (5 bases). CDR3 in amino acids: CASSERKGKQYF. The CDR3 bases are TGTGCCAGCAGTGAAAGGAAGGGGAAGCAGTACTTC.